This TCR beta chain originates from a study of neurological immune-mediated disorders (dated by TCRdb to about 2019). For the study in its entirety: Among the roughly 35 multiple sclerosis patients, roughly 31 had relapsing-remitting MS and 3 had secondary progressive MS. The cohort included some 66 subjects: approximately 14 with HAM/TSP, around 34 with multiple sclerosis, and 20 or so healthy controls. The roughly 100 TCR-beta libraries included longitudinal samples, technical triplicates and paired sorted CD4+ and CD8+ T-cell subsets alongside PBMC samples. Peripheral blood TCR-beta repertoires from HTLV-I-associated myelopathy (HAM/TSP) patients, multiple sclerosis patients and healthy controls were compared by UMI-based sequencing. General findings and caveats noted by the study authors: No clinical or MRI features were associated with the MS cluster, and the authors said that larger cohorts are needed. Expanded clones from different subjects shared no identical CDR3 amino acid sequences, which suggests that TCR-beta repertoires were private in all groups. In a phylogenetic analysis, the repertoires of 18 out of 34 MS patients fell into a single cluster of related CDR3 sequences, pointing to a possible signature at the repertoire level. TCR clonal expansion was greatest in HAM/TSP patients and smallest in MS patients, who ranked below even healthy controls.

The germline V gene encodes CDR1 SGHRS and CDR2 YFSETQ. The CDR3 starts with the cysteine, ends with the phenylalanine, and has 16 residues. The sequence is cut down to CDR3 DNA, 48 bases in frame from base 1. The germline V end is reduced by 4 bases and the J end by 8 bases; junction bases left unmatched: 15. This clonotype was picked up many times. Its antigen remains unidentified. Base-call qualities are not available, and no considerably larger clone is one nucleotide away. Unsorted PBMC libraries were generated from 2 million PBMCs stored in RNAlater at -80 °C until RNA extraction. Multiple sclerosis patients were enrolled in a US clinical protocol under which disease progression was evaluated by magnetic resonance imaging. PBMCs were separated from peripheral blood using Ficoll-Hypaque density gradient centrifugation and then cryopreserved in liquid nitrogen. cDNA was synthesized by template-switch 5'RACE using a primer with a 10-nucleotide random unique molecular identifier that tagged each TCR transcript. Over 180 million TCR-beta sequences, covering 15-18 subjects, were produced in each sequencing run. The RNeasy kit was used to extract total RNA. The KAPA Real-time Library Amplification kit was used to amplify TCR-beta VDJ regions with primers targeting the TCR constant region and the 5'RACE anchor. Sample indexes and Illumina adaptors were added in a first PCR, after which library yield was increased in a second PCR. After Ampure bead purification, the roughly 650 bp TCR product was size-selected on a 2% E-gel SizeSelection system. Before pooling, library quality was assessed on a Bioanalyzer, concentration was determined with Qubit, and library quantification was performed with the Kapa Library Quantification kit. Paired-end 2 x 150 bp sequencing of the libraries was performed on an Illumina HiSeq 2500. To increase sequence diversity, about 25-31% phiX was spiked into each library pool. Concerning the study's data processing: The UMI-based MiGEC pipeline processed quality-filtered reads and removed over 75% of raw TCR sequences during error correction. VDJ genes were aligned to IMGT germline references, and clonotypes were defined by unique CDR3 amino acid sequence plus V-J genes. Clonal expansion, Shannon diversity and CDR3 relatedness were evaluated with VDJtools (CalcPairwiseDistances, ClusterSamples), while phylogenetic trees were built in CLCbio workbench. A clone was classed as expanded if it had 8 or more unique UMIs, a cutoff based on coefficient-of-variation modelling across technical triplicates. Clones were called with MiXCR by TCRdb after fastp trimmed the public reads at Q25, and only in-frame beta chains were retained. Every entry covers one CDR3 protein and lists the most common genes and DNA from its rows. The V and J calls follow TCRdb's processing rather than the paper's. The sample records 54,000 or so distinct CDR3 sequences, more than 3.5% of which are singletons. Over 5.5% of the sample belongs to the ten largest clones.

The sequence was obtained from a man in his fifties or sixties with multiple sclerosis. Rearrangement joined TRBV5-1 to TRBJ2-1; 7 middle bases align to TRBD2. Sequenced: PBMCs. For the CDR3, the sequence is CASSPAGAGRADEQFF. The nucleotides read TGCGCCAGCAGCCCCGCCGGAGCGGGACGCGCGGATGAGCAGTTCTTC.